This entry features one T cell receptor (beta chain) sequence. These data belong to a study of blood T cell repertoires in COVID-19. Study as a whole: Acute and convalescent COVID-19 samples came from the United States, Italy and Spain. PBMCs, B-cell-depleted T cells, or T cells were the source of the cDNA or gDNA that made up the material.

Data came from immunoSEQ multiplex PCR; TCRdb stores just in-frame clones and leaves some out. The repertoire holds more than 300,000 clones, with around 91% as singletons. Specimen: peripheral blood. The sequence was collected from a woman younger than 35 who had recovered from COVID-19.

DNA of the CDR3: TGTGCCAGCAGAAGTGGACTAGTCGGTTTCACAGATACGCAGTATTTT. It encodes CASRSGLVGFTDTQYF. The chain links TRBV3-1 (or the pseudogene TRBV3-2) to TRBJ2-3; 7 nucleotides agree with TRBD2. The CDR3 consists of 16 residues. Germline values: CDR1 LGHDT, CDR2 YNNKEL (reference sequence). V lost 6 bases and J lost 2; bases outside the gene matches: 11.